This T cell receptor (beta chain) was sequenced in a study of cytomegalovirus exposure and HLA in healthy donors. Both 60 Vbeta primers and 13 Jbeta primers went into the PCR. In the authors' methods: Later analysis identified some 80 million unique TCR beta chains, 9 million to 13 million shared. The data were produced by immunoSEQ multiplex PCR, yet TCRdb's version contains in-frame clones alone and is incomplete. D and trimming were read from the DNA, whereas the V and J calls and clone size are those reported in that table. The table includes 100,000 to 150,000 clones, under 90% detected once. The CDR3 loop spans 16 amino acids. V shed 1 base and J shed 0 bases, with 13 bases lying between them. The germline CDR1 and CDR2 sequences are LNHNV and YYDKDF (reference sequence). Comment on this clone: Its matching antigen is unknown.

Study-wide points: A later analysis linked around 15,000 TCR beta sequences to HLA alleles at 0.05 false discovery rate. CMV serostatus was the sole immune exposure information available. In presence/absence analyses, roughly uniform sequencing depth across donors was assumed.

The TCR sequence derives from a woman aged 40 to 55 in good health and CMV-seropositive. The sequenced material came from PBMCs. This sequence joins TRBV15 and TRBJ2-7; possibly TRBD2 for D (6 bases). The CDR3 sequence is CATSRGGGYFSYEQYF. CDR3 sequence (DNA): TGTGCCACCAGCAGAGGGGGAGGATATTTCTCCTACGAGCAGTACTTC.